The rows below give T cell receptor beta chains drawn from one sample of a study of blood T cells in healthy people across ages. TCRdb passed the 5' RACE reads through MiXCR, listing each CDR3 protein once. The sample includes 1,800,000 or so distinct CDR3 sequences, 30% to 40% of them seen just once. The sample consisted of blood. The receptors shown here come from a human donor in good health. CDR3s include the opening cysteine and the closing phenylalanine or tryptophan. A D gene is named only where the DNA matches it firmly. For some rows the clone size is stated as once, few or many, or as a class when expanded; others skip it.

len	abundance	v_gene	d_gene	j_gene	CDR3aa	CDR3nt
16	.	TRBV7-2	TRBD2	TRBJ2-3	CASSPQTSGAIDTQYF	TGTGCCAGCAGCCCCCAGACTAGCGGGGCTATAGATACGCAGTATTTT
15	.	TRBV24-1	.	TRBJ2-1	CATSDPGTPYNEQFF	TGTGCCACCAGTGATCCCGGGACTCCCTACAATGAGCAGTTCTTC
15	few	TRBV20-1	.	TRBJ1-5	CSARDSHSTNQPQHF	TGCAGTGCTAGGGACAGCCATTCAACCAATCAGCCCCAGCATTTT
18	few	TRBV4-1	TRBD2	TRBJ2-1	CASSPGLAGPQSYNEQFF	TGCGCCAGCAGCCCGGGACTAGCGGGACCCCAGAGCTACAATGAGCAGTTCTTC
17	.	TRBV5-4	TRBD2	TRBJ2-1	CTSSLLGLAGEYNEQFF	TGTACCAGCAGCTTGTTAGGACTAGCGGGGGAATACAATGAGCAGTTCTTC
14	.	TRBV10-2	.	TRBJ2-7	CASSHSRAHYEQYF	TGCGCCAGCAGCCATAGTAGGGCCCACTACGAGCAGTACTTC
14	few	TRBV10-3	TRBD1	TRBJ2-3	CAITRTGSRDTRYF	TGTGCCATCACCCGGACAGGGAGTCGAGATACGCGGTATTTT
16	.	TRBV5-1	.	TRBJ2-1	CASSSLNRPSYNEQFF	TGCGCCAGCAGCTCCCTAAATAGGCCCAGCTACAATGAGCAGTTCTTC
18	.	TRBV7-2	.	TRBJ2-4	CASSFGYRTAPAKNIQYF	TGTGCCAGCAGCTTCGGGTATCGGACGGCACCGGCCAAAAACATTCAGTACTTC
16	few	TRBV4-1	.	TRBJ1-5	CASSPDSAMGNQPQHF	TGCGCCAGCAGCCCCGACTCGGCCATGGGCAATCAACCCCAGCATTTT
15	few	TRBV5-5	.	TRBJ1-1	CASSLRQFMNTEAFF	TGTGCCAGCAGCTTGCGGCAGTTTATGAACACTGAAGCTTTCTTT
15	few	TRBV7-9	TRBD1	TRBJ2-1	CASSPRQGAMNEQFF	TGTGCCAGCAGCCCGAGACAGGGGGCCATGAATGAGCAGTTCTTC
14	few	TRBV12-3/TRBV12-4	.	TRBJ1-2	CAGRPTGLNYGYTF	TGTGCCGGCAGACCTACAGGGCTAAACTATGGCTACACCTTC
15	.	TRBV4-3	.	TRBJ2-7	CASSQNRDTSCEQYF	TGCGCCAGCAGCCAAAACAGGGACACCTCCTGCGAGCAGTACTTC
12	few	TRBV29-1	.	TRBJ2-1	CSVESRGNEQFF	TGCAGCGTTGAATCCAGGGGCAATGAGCAGTTCTTC
13	many	TRBV11-2	.	TRBJ1-2	CASSPTGLYGYTF	TGTGCCAGCAGCCCGACAGGACTTTATGGCTACACCTTC
15	.	TRBV5-1	.	TRBJ2-7	CASRGPAPPLYEQYF	TGCGCCAGCAGGGGGCCGGCCCCACCTCTCTACGAGCAGTACTTC